The clone carrying this T cell receptor (beta chain) appeared once. Mismatch with germline at one junction end may stem from a read error. Amplified TCR beta CDR3 regions derived from RNA transcripts. Carried out on the TCR CDR3, a first-round RT-PCR used the HTBI primer set. TCRdb reprocessed the multiplex PCR reads with MiXCR, giving one entry per CDR3 protein. The sample yields around 380,000 distinct CDR3 sequences, roughly 13% seen once. This sample is drawn from a study of T cells in Graves' hyperthyroidism and ophthalmopathy. Germline V gives CDR1 SGHDT, CDR2 YYEEEE. The CDR3 runs 14 residues. This sequence joins TRBV5-6 and TRBJ2-7, with 8 bases matching TRBD1. This TCR was recovered from a man younger than 45 with Graves' hyperthyroidism that later progressed to Graves' ophthalmopathy. The sample was blood. The CDR3 here is CTSSLGQGAYGQYF. The CDR3 DNA sequence: TGTACCAGCAGCTTGGGGCAGGGGGCGTACGGGCAGTACTTC. The entire variable domain, with the rest obtained from reference TRBV5-6 and TRBJ2-7, is as follows: DAGVTQSPTHLIKTRGQQVTLRCSPKSGHDTVSWYQQALGQGPQFIFQYYEEEERQRGNFPDRFSGHQFPNYSSELNVNALLLGDSALYLCTSSLGQGAYGQYFGPGTRLTVT.